Below, 13 T cell receptor beta chains from the same sample are listed, as sequenced in a study of cytomegalovirus exposure and HLA in healthy donors (dated by TCRdb to about 2017). The method behind the library was the immunoSEQ multiplex PCR assay. Held by TCRdb, this immuneACCESS table contains in-frame sequences only and omits some clones. Under half of the omission traces to an unresolved V gene where checked; the cause of the rest is unknown. The table for this sample lists 200,000 to 250,000 clones; about 83% of them were counted only once. Of the sample, 2.6% falls within the top ten clones. The sequenced material came from PBMCs. These TCRs come from a man between 18 and 29 years old in good health and CMV-seronegative.

The chain is built from TRBV21-1 and TRBJ1-2; the table's D call, TRBD1, was not checked against the DNA. TRBV21-1 is listed as a pseudogene. CDR3 length equals 14 residues. For the CDR3, the DNA is TGTGCCAGCAGCACCCGGGACAGAACCTATGGCTACACCTTC. It codes for CASSTRDRTYGYTF.

The chain carries TRBV11-3 and TRBJ2-1, with a weak D call TRBD1 (6 bases). Trimming took off 8 bases at V and 7 bases at J, with 18 bases between the two ends. CDR1 SGHNT and CDR2 YENEEA come from the germline V gene. The CDR3 contains 14 residues. Written as DNA, the CDR3 is TGTGCCAGCGAGGACAGTACCTCAAAGAATGAGCAGTTCTTC. This codes for CASEDSTSKNEQFF.

This clone was observed a few times. This chain connects TRBV6-1 to TRBJ1-6; D is undetermined. This CDR3 is 13 amino acids long. V was cut by 3 bases and J by 8 bases, with 8 bases left in between. Germline V gene sequence: CDR1 MNHNS, CDR2 SASEGT. CDR3 nucleotides: TGTGCCAGCAGTGAGGGAGGAGATTCACCCCTCCACTTT. It codes for CASSEGGDSPLHF.

This chain uses TRBV2 with TRBJ2-3; unclear D gene. This CDR3 comprises 16 residues. V was pared by 3 bases and J by 0 bases, with 13 bases between. CDR1 and CDR2 from the germline V gene are SNHLY and FYNNEI. The CDR3 DNA reads TGTGCCAGCAGTGACATACCTACAGAGAGCACAGATACGCAGTATTTT. Translating it yields CASSDIPTESTDTQYF.

The chain's CDR3 is CASSYGDRVGDTQYF. The CDR3 DNA reads as TGTGCCAGCAGTTATGGCGACAGGGTCGGAGATACGCAGTATTTT. V is TRBV6-6 and J is TRBJ2-3; 7 bases are shared with TRBD1. J was trimmed by 5 bases and V by 3 bases; bases with no gene match: 8. Germline assignment: CDR1 MNHNY and CDR2 SVGAGI (reference sequence). The CDR3 is made up of 15 amino acids.

This clone was counted once. The J gene is TRBJ1-2, the V gene TRBV5-4; 10 bases align to TRBD1. The germline V gene has CDR1 SGHNT and CDR2 YYREEE (reference sequence). Trimming at V came to 5 bases and at J to 5 bases, leaving 6 bases not matched to a gene. The CDR3 contains 14 residues. CDR3 DNA: TGTGCCAGCAGGGGGGGACAGGGGCAATATGGCTACACCTTC. Its translation: CASRGGQGQYGYTF.

This rearrangement joins TRBV5-1 to TRBJ1-6; unclear D gene. The germline V gene has CDR1 SGHRS and CDR2 YFSETQ. Trimming removed 0 bases from V and 7 bases from J, with 8 bases in between. This CDR3 is built from 14 residues. The CDR3 DNA reads as TGCGCCAGCAGCTTGGCCAGCGAGAATTCACCCCTCCACTTT. It translates to CASSLASENSPLHF.

The chain has TRBV27 and TRBJ2-7; 12 nucleotides match TRBD1. The CDR3 is made up of 16 amino acids. The germline V gene encodes CDR1 MNHEY and CDR2 SMNVEV (reference sequence). With V trimmed by 6 bases and J by 6 bases, 12 bases remained unmatched. Here the CDR3 DNA reads TGTGCCAGCAGCTCCCCTCCCGGGACAGGGGGCCTCGAGCAGTACTTC. It yields the protein CASSSPPGTGGLEQYF.

The V and J genes are TRBV9 and TRBJ2-1, with a tentative D call TRBD1 (5 bases). The CDR3 is 14 residues long. From germline, CDR1 is SGDLS and CDR2 YYNGEE. V was clipped by 3 bases and J by 12 bases, with 19 bases between them. CDR3 coding DNA: TGTGCCAGCAGCGCGACCTCTGGGGCGGTGGGGCAGTTCTTC. This encodes CASSATSGAVGQFF.

The V and J genes are TRBV7-2 and TRBJ2-3; TRBD1 matches 7 bases. The germline CDR1 and CDR2 sequences are SGHTA and FQGNSA. This CDR3 is built from 15 residues. The trim removed 4 bases at V and 5 bases at J, leaving 9 bases unmatched. In nucleotides, the CDR3 is TGTGCCAGCAGCTCATACAGGGGTAGTCAAGATACGCAGTATTTT. Translation gives CASSSYRGSQDTQYF.

This clone was observed many times. The CDR3, as DNA: TGTGCCAGCAGTTCCTCCTACAGGGGGCGCTACCCCAATCAGCCCCAGCATTTT. Its translation is CASSSSYRGRYPNQPQHF. The chain couples TRBV28 to TRBJ1-5; TRBD1 matches at 9 bases. CDR3 size: 18 residues. V lost 4 bases and J lost 3; bases outside the gene matches: 13. In germline, CDR1 is MDHEN, CDR2 SYDVKM.

This clone was picked up one time. This chain's CDR3 is CASSASGSFGGEQFF. The DNA for the CDR3 is TGTGCCAGCAGTGCTAGCGGGAGTTTTGGTGGTGAGCAGTTCTTC. The chain links TRBV28 to TRBJ2-1, with 10 bases that match TRBD2. V shed 5 bases, J shed 9 bases, and the junction held 10 bases outside the gene matches. This CDR3 comprises 15 residues. Germline V gene sequence: CDR1 MDHEN, CDR2 SYDVKM.

The genes are TRBV11-2 and TRBJ2-7, with TRBD1 matching 8 bases. Germline CDR1 and CDR2: SGHAT and FQNNGV. The CDR3 has 15 residues. V was pared by 5 bases and J by 2 bases, with 8 bases of the junction left unmatched. The CDR3, as DNA: TGTGCCAGCAGCCGACCCGGGACAGGAACCTACGAGCAGTACTTC. Its translation is CASSRPGTGTYEQYF.